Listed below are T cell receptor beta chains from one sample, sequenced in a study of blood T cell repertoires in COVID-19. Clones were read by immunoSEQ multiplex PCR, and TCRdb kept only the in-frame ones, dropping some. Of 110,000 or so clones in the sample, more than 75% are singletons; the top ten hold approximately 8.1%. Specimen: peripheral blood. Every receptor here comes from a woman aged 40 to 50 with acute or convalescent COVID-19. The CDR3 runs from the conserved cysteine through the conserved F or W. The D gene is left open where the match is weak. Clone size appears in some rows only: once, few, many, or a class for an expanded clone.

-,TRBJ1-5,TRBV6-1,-,TGTGCCAGCAGTGAATTTGTCTACCAGCCCCAGCATTTT,CASSEFVYQPQHF
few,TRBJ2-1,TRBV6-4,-,TGTGCCAGCAGTCGGACAGAGTACAATGAGCAGTTCTTC,CASSRTEYNEQFF
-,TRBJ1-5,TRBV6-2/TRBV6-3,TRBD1,TGTGCCAGCAGTAGACAGGGGGGCAATCAGCCCCAGCATTTT,CASSRQGGNQPQHF
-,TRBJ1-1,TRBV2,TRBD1,TGTGCCAGCAGTGGACAGGGACCGATCACTGAAGCTTTCTTT,CASSGQGPITEAFF
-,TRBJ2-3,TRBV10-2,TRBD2,TGCGCCAGCAGTGAGTTTACGGGGGGAAACACAGATACGCAGTATTTT,CASSEFTGGNTDTQYF
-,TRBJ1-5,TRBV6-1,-,TGTGCCAGCAGTGAAGTGGGCAGATATCAGCCCCAGCATTTT,CASSEVGRYQPQHF
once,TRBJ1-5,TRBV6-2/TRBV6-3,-,TGTGCCAGCAGTTACTCCTCTCGCAATCAGCCCCAGCATTTT,CASSYSSRNQPQHF
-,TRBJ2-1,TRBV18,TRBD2,TGTGCCAGCTCACGCGGACTAGCGGGGGATGGTGAGCAGTTCTTC,CASSRGLAGDGEQFF
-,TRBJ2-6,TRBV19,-,TGTGCCAGTAGTATAACCCCCCCAACAGGGTCGGGGGCCAACGTCCTGACTTTC,CASSITPPTGSGANVLTF
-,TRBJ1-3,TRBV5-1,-,TGCGCCAGCACAGGTGCTGGAAACACCATATATTTT,CASTGAGNTIYF
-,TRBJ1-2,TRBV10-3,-,TGTGCCATCAGTGACCCCCTAGGGGCGCATGGCTACACCTTC,CAISDPLGAHGYTF
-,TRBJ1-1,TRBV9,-,TGTGCCAGCAGCGTAGATAATCGAGACACTGAAGCTTTCTTT,CASSVDNRDTEAFF
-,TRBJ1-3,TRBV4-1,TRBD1,TGCGCCAGCCGATGGACGGGACAGGGTCGTGGAAACACCATATATTTT,CASRWTGQGRGNTIYF
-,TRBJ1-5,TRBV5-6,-,TGTGCCAGCAGCTTGGCCAGGTGGGCCAATCAGCCCCAGCATTTT,CASSLARWANQPQHF
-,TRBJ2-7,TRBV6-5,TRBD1,TGTGCCAGCAGTTACTCAGACAGGGGGAACTACGAGCAGTACTTC,CASSYSDRGNYEQYF
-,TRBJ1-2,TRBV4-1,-,TGCGCCAGCAGCCAAGATGGCTCAGGGGCCCGGCACTATGGCTACACCTTC,CASSQDGSGARHYGYTF
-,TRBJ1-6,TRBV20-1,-,TGCAGTGCTAGTGACGCGAGCTCCTATAATTCACCCCTCCACTTT,CSASDASSYNSPLHF
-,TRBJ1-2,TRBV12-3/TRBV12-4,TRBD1,TGTGCCAGCAGCCCTTTTCGGGACAGTGGCTACACCTTC,CASSPFRDSGYTF
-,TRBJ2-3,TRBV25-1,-,TGTGCCAGCAGTGCGCAGGGGAAGACAGATACGCAGTATTTT,CASSAQGKTDTQYF
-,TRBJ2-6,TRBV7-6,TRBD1,TGTGCCAGCAGCCCCAGGACAGGGGCTGGGGCCAACGTCCTGACTTTC,CASSPRTGAGANVLTF